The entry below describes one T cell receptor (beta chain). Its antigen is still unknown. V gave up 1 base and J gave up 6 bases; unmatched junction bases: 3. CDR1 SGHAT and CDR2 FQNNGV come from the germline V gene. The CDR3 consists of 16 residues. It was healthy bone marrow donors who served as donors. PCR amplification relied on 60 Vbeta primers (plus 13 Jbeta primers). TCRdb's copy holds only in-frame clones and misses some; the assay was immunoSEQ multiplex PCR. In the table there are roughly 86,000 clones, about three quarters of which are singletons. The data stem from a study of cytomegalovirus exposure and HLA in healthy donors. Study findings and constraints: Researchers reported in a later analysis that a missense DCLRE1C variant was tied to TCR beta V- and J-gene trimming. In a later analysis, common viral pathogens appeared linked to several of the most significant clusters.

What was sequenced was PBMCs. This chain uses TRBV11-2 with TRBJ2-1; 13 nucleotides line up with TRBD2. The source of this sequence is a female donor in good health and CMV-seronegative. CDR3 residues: CASSLGGLAGANEQFF. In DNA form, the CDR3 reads TGTGCCAGCAGCTTAGGCGGACTAGCGGGAGCCAATGAGCAGTTCTTC.